One sample yielded the 21 T cell receptor beta chains listed below, sequenced in a study of Ad26.COV2.S vaccination and SARS-CoV-2 variants. Sequencing was performed with immunoSEQ multiplex PCR; in TCRdb, only in-frame clones are kept and a portion is missing. Of 400,000 or so clones detected, 80% to 90% appear once; the ten largest clones hold 3% to 4.5%. The treatment was: some 20 received Ad26.COV2.S at low or high dose, single or two shots; about 5 received placebo; per-sample allocation not given. Collection of samples fell on day 63 after the first vaccine or placebo injection. The sample was peripheral blood, taken in a trial of Ad26.COV2.S vaccine versus placebo. These receptors were collected from a person between 18 and 65 years old who received the Ad26.COV2.S COVID-19 vaccine or a placebo.

The V call is TRBV2, the J call TRBJ2-5; 10 nucleotides align to TRBD2. V lost 4 bases, J lost 5 bases, and 10 bases stayed unmatched. The CDR3 is 16 residues long. The germline CDR1 and CDR2 sequences are SNHLY and FYNNEI. The DNA for the CDR3 is TGTGCCAGCAGTGTGTCTAGCGGGAGCCGCACGGAGACCCAGTACTTC. This encodes CASSVSSGSRTETQYF.

The chain employs TRBV6-6 and TRBJ2-3; D is uncertain. CDR3 length equals 16 residues. V shed 2 bases and J shed 2 bases, with 14 bases lying between them. The V gene's germline CDR1 is MNHNY and CDR2 SVGAGI (reference sequence). CDR3 sequence: CASSYEGILYTDTQYF. Written as DNA, the CDR3 is TGTGCCAGCAGTTACGAAGGGATATTGTACACAGATACGCAGTATTTT.

The V call is TRBV9, the J call TRBJ1-2, with a possible D match to TRBD1 (5 bases). The ends were cut back, 0 bases at V and 3 bases at J, with 9 bases in the middle. CDR1 and CDR2 from the germline V gene are SGDLS and YYNGEE. The CDR3 loop spans 14 amino acids. Written as DNA, the CDR3 is TGTGCCAGCAGCGTAGAAAGGGGCGACTATGGCTACACCTTC. Protein: CASSVERGDYGYTF.

This chain links TRBV10-3 with TRBJ1-2; 7 bases fit TRBD1. The CDR3 runs to 13 residues. CDR1 ENHRY and CDR2 SYGVKD come from the germline V gene. The V gene end was trimmed by 2 bases and the J gene end by 5 bases; junction bases not matched to a gene: 2. Here the CDR3 reads CAISEGQAYGYTF. Written as DNA, the CDR3 is TGTGCCATCAGTGAGGGACAGGCTTATGGCTACACCTTC.

The chain uses TRBV30 and TRBJ2-2, with D unresolved. The V gene lost 0 bases and the J gene lost 7 bases, with 9 bases spanning the gap. This CDR3 is 13 amino acids long. Per the germline V gene, CDR1 is GTSNPN and CDR2 is SVGIG (reference sequence). DNA of the CDR3: TGTGCCTGGAGTGTTCGGCAATACGGGGAGCTGTTTTTT. It specifies CAWSVRQYGELFF.

CDR3 region: CASSLLKRGGSTGELFF. The CDR3 nucleotides read TGTGCCAGCAGCCTCCTTAAGCGGGGGGGCAGCACCGGGGAGCTGTTTTTT. This chain links TRBV5-4 with TRBJ2-2; TRBD2 matches at 10 bases. J gave up 4 bases and V 4 bases, and 10 bases lay outside the gene matches. Germline CDR1 SGHNT, CDR2 YYREEE (reference sequence). The CDR3 totals 17 residues.

The chain couples TRBV3-1 (or the pseudogene TRBV3-2) to TRBJ1-2; D is perhaps TRBD1 (6 bases). V dropped 0 bases and J dropped 8 bases, with 13 bases sitting between them. This CDR3 is 14 amino acids long. CDR1 and CDR2 (germline): LGHDT, YNNKEL (reference sequence). The CDR3, as DNA: TGTGCCAGCAGCCAAGATCACAGGGCTGGCGGCTACACCTTC. Protein product: CASSQDHRAGGYTF.

The chain recombines TRBV3-1 (or the pseudogene TRBV3-2) with TRBJ2-1; a weak D match, TRBD1 (5 bases). The V and J ends lost 5 bases and 8 bases respectively, with 13 bases between them. Germline lookup yields CDR1 LGHDT and CDR2 YNNKEL (reference sequence). The CDR3 has 13 residues. The chain's CDR3 is CASSFADSYEQFF. DNA of the CDR3: TGTGCCAGCAGCTTCGCAGACAGCTATGAGCAGTTCTTC.

The J gene is TRBJ2-3, the V gene TRBV10-1, with D perhaps TRBD1 (6 bases). The V gene lost 5 bases and the J gene lost 3 bases, with 9 bases spanning the gap. This CDR3 is 13 amino acids long. CDR1 is WNHNN and CDR2 is SYGVQD in the germline V gene (reference sequence). Here the CDR3 reads CASSHQGTDTQYF. The DNA of the CDR3 is TGCGCCAGCAGTCATCAGGGGACAGATACGCAGTATTTT.

The chain couples TRBV29-1 to TRBJ1-2; D unresolved. Trimming took off 1 base at V and 2 bases at J, with 5 bases between the two ends. Per the germline V gene, CDR1 is SQVTM and CDR2 is ANQGSEA. The CDR3 is 12 amino acids. The CDR3 sequence: CSVEASNYGYTF. The CDR3 DNA sequence: TGCAGCGTTGAAGCCAGCAACTATGGCTACACCTTC.

This rearrangement joins TRBV27 to TRBJ2-5; D is ambiguous. Deletions cut 4 bases from V and 1 base from J, with 1 base between. Germline lookup yields CDR1 MNHEY and CDR2 SMNVEV (reference sequence). CDR3 size: 11 residues. The CDR3 nucleotides are TGTGCCAGCAGTTGCCAAGAGACCCAGTACTTC. It encodes CASSCQETQYF.

The chain employs TRBV11-2 and TRBJ2-1; D possibly matches TRBD1 or TRBD2 (5 bases each). CDR3 length: 15 residues. In germline, CDR1 is SGHAT, CDR2 FQNNGV. Deletions cut 7 bases from V and 1 base from J, with 14 bases between. CDR3 bases: TGTGCCAGCACCCCACGGGGCTATTCCTACAATGAGCAGTTCTTC. This gives the protein CASTPRGYSYNEQFF.

This clone appeared once. The rearrangement uses TRBV4-3 and TRBJ2-3; 9 bases line up with TRBD2. V lost 0 bases, J lost 3 bases, and 10 bases stayed unmatched. CDR1 is LGHNA and CDR2 is YSLEER in the germline V gene. CDR3 size: 18 residues. CDR3 amino acids: CASSQDYDERGETDTQYF. CDR3 nucleotide sequence: TGCGCCAGCAGCCAAGATTACGACGAGCGGGGGGAGACAGATACGCAGTATTTT.

The chain links TRBV7-8 to TRBJ2-7; the D gene is possibly TRBD2 (5 bases). The CDR3 is made up of 14 amino acids. V lost 5 bases and J 1 base, leaving 12 bases between the germline ends. From germline, CDR1 is SGHVS and CDR2 FQNEAQ. The CDR3 DNA is TGTGCCAGCAGCCCGGGCGGAGGTTCCTACGAGCAGTACTTC. It yields the protein CASSPGGGSYEQYF.

The chain carries TRBV5-8 and TRBJ1-2, with TRBD1 identical over 7 bases. CDR1 and CDR2 (germline): SGHTS, YDEGEE. V shed 1 base and J 7 bases; nucleotides not matched to a gene: 7. The CDR3 sequence is 14 residues long. This CDR3 reads CASSLRGRGAGYTF. In DNA, the CDR3 is TGTGCCAGCAGCTTGAGGGGGCGCGGGGCTGGCTACACCTTC.

The rearrangement joins TRBV9 to TRBJ2-2, with D perhaps TRBD2 (6 bases). Germline CDR1 is SGDLS and CDR2 is YYNGEE. V was trimmed by 4 bases and J by 4 bases, leaving 14 bases between them. This CDR3 comprises 15 residues. The CDR3 reads CASSPGLRGTGELFF. The CDR3 DNA sequence: TGTGCCAGCAGCCCGGGACTGCGTGGCACCGGGGAGCTGTTTTTT.

The gene calls are TRBV19 and TRBJ1-2; D not resolved. With 4 bases removed from V and 4 bases from J, the gap between germline ends came to 10 bases. The CDR3 is 13 amino acids. The germline V gene encodes CDR1 LNHDA and CDR2 SQIVND (reference sequence). The CDR3 DNA sequence: TGTGCCAGTAGTACGACACCCGTCTATGGCTACACCTTC. Protein sequence: CASSTTPVYGYTF.

The chain employs TRBV18 and TRBJ2-7; D perhaps matches TRBD2 (7 bases). The CDR3 is 15 amino acids. The ends were cut back, 2 bases at V and 6 bases at J, with 17 bases in the middle. The V gene's germline CDR1 is KGHSH and CDR2 LQKENI. CDR3 amino acids: CASSPTEGGIGEQYF. CDR3 DNA: TGTGCCAGCTCACCAACGGAGGGGGGGATTGGCGAGCAGTACTTC.

V usage is TRBV7-2 and J usage is TRBJ2-2; TRBD2 matches at 11 bases. This CDR3 is built from 18 residues. The V gene end was trimmed by 5 bases and the J gene end by 0 bases; junction bases not matched to a gene: 8. Germline V gives CDR1 SGHTA, CDR2 FQGNSA. The CDR3 here is CASSPGTSGYANTGELFF. CDR3 in DNA: TGTGCCAGCAGCCCCGGGACTAGCGGTTACGCGAACACCGGGGAGCTGTTTTTT.

The chain's CDR3 is CASSFITGGGETQYF. CDR3 nucleotides: TGTGCCAGCAGCTTTATAACGGGGGGCGGGGAGACCCAGTACTTC. The rearrangement links TRBV7-2 to TRBJ2-5; tentative D call: TRBD2 (7 bases). V shed 3 bases and J shed 5 bases, with 16 bases lying between them. CDR1 and CDR2 from the germline V gene are SGHTA and FQGNSA. This CDR3 is built from 15 residues.

The chain couples TRBV5-1 to TRBJ1-2, with 7 nucleotides matching TRBD1. Looked up from germline, CDR1 is SGHRS and CDR2 is YFSETQ. The ends lost 6 bases at V and 6 bases at J; junction bases unmatched: 5. CDR3 size: 12 residues. CDR3 sequence (DNA): TGCGCCAGCACCCGGACAGGTGATGGCTACACCTTC. It translates to CASTRTGDGYTF.